The source of this TCR beta chain is a study of T cell repertoires in cytomegalovirus infection. With 5 bases clipped from V and 8 bases from J, the junction kept 6 bases outside the gene matches. The CDR3 loop spans 14 amino acids. Germline CDR1 ENHRY, CDR2 SYGVKD. Points on this clonotype: Its specificity is not known.

From the reads, TCRdb called clonotypes with MiXCR, one entry per CDR3 protein. The sample has hundreds of thousands of distinct CDR3 sequences, 30% to 40% seen once; the top ten hold roughly a sixth. The rearrangement uses TRBV10-3 and TRBJ2-1, with TRBD2 matching over 10 bases. The TCR sequence derives from a human donor in good health (CMV status not recorded). Some clones in this sample may be carry-over from other donors' samples. The material was cultured PBMCs, obtained from culture after CMV antigen stimulation. The CDR3 region has the DNA TGTGCCATCAGTAACCTAGCGGGAGTGGATGAGCAGTTCTTC. Amino acid sequence: CAISNLAGVDEQFF.